The rows below give T cell receptor beta chains drawn from one sample of a study of T-cell memory formation after mild COVID-19. Via MiXCR, TCRdb re-called the 5' RACE reads, giving one row per CDR3 protein. The sample lists fewer than 350,000 distinct CDR3 sequences, 15% occurring once. Sample: PBMCs or a T cell subset sorted from them (not recorded which). Every receptor here comes from a young man who had mild COVID-19 (a few samples of this study predate the infection). Cell type and time point are not known. Both conserved end residues are part of each CDR3. A D gene is named only where the DNA matches it firmly. A clone size is listed for some rows: how often the clone was seen (once, few, many), or a class if it is expanded.

v_gene	abundance	d_gene	j_gene	CDR3aa	CDR3nt
TRBV11-2	.	.	TRBJ2-3	CASSLDSGAGDTQYF	TGTGCCAGCAGCTTAGATTCTGGGGCTGGAGATACGCAGTATTTT
TRBV7-2	many	TRBD2	TRBJ2-5	CASSTGLAAETQYF	TGTGCCAGCAGCACCGGACTAGCGGCGGAGACCCAGTACTTC
TRBV27	.	TRBD1	TRBJ2-4	CASSFSNRGQAKNIQYF	TGTGCCAGCAGTTTCTCAAACAGGGGTCAAGCCAAAAACATTCAGTACTTC
TRBV6-6	few	.	TRBJ2-2	CASTNYPRRGHGELFF	TGTGCCAGCACCAATTATCCCCGTCGGGGTCACGGGGAGCTGTTTTTT
TRBV28	few	.	TRBJ1-5	CASRSLRPAQPQHF	TGTGCCAGCCGGTCGTTGAGACCGGCTCAGCCCCAGCATTTT
TRBV5-1	.	TRBD1	TRBJ1-1	CASSAVTGFQHRNTEAFF	TGCGCCAGCAGCGCCGTGACAGGGTTTCAACACCGGAACACTGAAGCTTTCTTT
TRBV6-2/TRBV6-3	.	.	TRBJ2-3	CASNRPLGTSTDTQYF	TGTGCCAGCAACCGTCCTTTGGGTACGTCCACAGATACGCAGTATTTT
TRBV12-3/TRBV12-4	few	.	TRBJ2-1	CASSPRGRGHSNEQFF	TGTGCCAGCAGTCCCCGGGGGAGGGGACACTCCAATGAGCAGTTCTTC
TRBV28	.	TRBD2	TRBJ2-7	CASTLLAGVSYEQYF	TGTGCCAGCACCTTACTAGCGGGGGTGTCCTACGAGCAGTACTTC
TRBV7-3	few	.	TRBJ2-2	CASSFGSGELFF	TGTGCCAGCAGCTTCGGGTCCGGGGAGCTGTTTTTT
TRBV2	few	.	TRBJ2-5	CATPSSFQETQYF	TGTGCCACCCCGAGCAGTTTCCAAGAGACCCAGTACTTC
TRBV5-1	.	.	TRBJ2-3	CASSLVVNTDTQYF	TGCGCCAGCAGCTTGGTGGTTAACACAGATACGCAGTATTTT
TRBV7-2	.	.	TRBJ2-1	CASSFRRGLTYNEQFF	TGTGCCAGCAGCTTTCGCCGGGGGCTGACTTACAATGAGCAGTTCTTC
TRBV7-3	few	TRBD2	TRBJ2-3	CASSLGLAGTARDTQYF	TGTGCCAGCAGCCTAGGACTAGCGGGGACTGCACGTGATACGCAGTATTTT
TRBV6-6	many	.	TRBJ1-4	CASTTSWGEVKLFF	TGTGCCAGCACCACCAGTTGGGGGGAGGTCAAACTGTTTTTT
TRBV20-1	few	.	TRBJ2-7	CSAARTGYEQYF	TGCAGTGCTGCCAGGACGGGCTACGAGCAGTACTTC
TRBV7-8	few	TRBD1	TRBJ1-1	CASSLEGQGGPEAFF	TGTGCCAGCAGCTTAGAGGGACAGGGTGGCCCTGAAGCTTTCTTT
TRBV20-1	.	TRBD1	TRBJ2-7	CSGRDREPYEQYF	TGCAGTGGGAGGGACAGGGAACCTTACGAGCAGTACTTC
TRBV29-1	.	.	TRBJ2-3	CSVEGVSGRDTDTQYF	TGCAGCGTTGAAGGTGTTAGTGGTAGGGACACAGATACGCAGTATTTT
TRBV7-2	many	.	TRBJ1-2	CASSLAGLVARGYTF	TGTGCCAGCAGCTTAGCTGGGCTGGTGGCTCGTGGCTACACCTTC
TRBV18	.	.	TRBJ1-1	CASSPPLGEAFF	TGTGCCAGCTCACCCCCGCTCGGTGAAGCTTTCTTT
TRBV29-1	.	.	TRBJ1-2	CSVELQGNNYGYTF	TGCAGCGTTGAACTCCAGGGGAACAACTATGGCTACACCTTC
TRBV12-5	few	.	TRBJ1-1	CASGLVGGVTEAFF	TGTGCTAGTGGTTTGGTTGGTGGGGTCACTGAAGCTTTCTTT
TRBV20-1	.	TRBD2	TRBJ2-1	CSAEGLAGYEQFF	TGCAGTGCTGAGGGACTAGCGGGGTACGAGCAGTTCTTC
TRBV11-2	.	TRBD2	TRBJ2-3	CASFRLAGGADTQYF	TGTGCCAGCTTCCGACTAGCGGGAGGGGCAGATACGCAGTATTTT
TRBV4-1	.	.	TRBJ2-1	CASSQLADVPEQFF	TGCGCCAGCAGCCAACTGGCCGACGTCCCTGAGCAGTTCTTC
TRBV4-3	few	.	TRBJ2-5	CASSRTGLKETQYF	TGCGCCAGCAGCCGGACAGGACTAAAAGAGACCCAGTACTTC
TRBV7-2	few	.	TRBJ2-5	CASSSGGDQETQYF	TGTGCCAGCAGCTCCGGAGGAGATCAAGAGACCCAGTACTTC
TRBV12-3/TRBV12-4	.	.	TRBJ1-2	CASSLGKDASYGYTF	TGTGCCAGCAGCTTAGGAAAAGACGCTTCCTATGGCTACACCTTC
TRBV6-5	.	TRBD1	TRBJ1-6	CASSYSIRGTGGRDDSPLHF	TGTGCCAGCAGTTACTCGATTAGGGGGACAGGGGGCAGAGACGATTCACCCCTCCACTTT
TRBV18	.	.	TRBJ2-3	CASSPPATRTDTQYF	TGTGCCAGCTCACCACCAGCGACCCGCACAGATACGCAGTATTTT
TRBV7-9	few	.	TRBJ2-5	CASSPHGGASETQYF	TGTGCCAGCAGCCCACACGGGGGAGCCTCGGAGACCCAGTACTTC
TRBV4-2	few	.	TRBJ2-7	CASSPDTSYEQYF	TGTGCCAGCAGCCCGGACACATCCTACGAGCAGTACTTC
TRBV6-2/TRBV6-3	few	TRBD2	TRBJ2-3	CASSKQPQLAGETDTQYF	TGTGCCAGCAGTAAACAACCCCAACTAGCGGGGGAGACAGATACGCAGTATTTT
TRBV2	.	TRBD2	TRBJ2-3	CASRSTSGGVNTQYF	TGTGCCAGCAGGTCGACTAGCGGGGGGGTGAATACGCAGTATTTT
TRBV29-1	many	.	TRBJ2-1	CSGGGASNEQFF	TGCAGCGGCGGGGGCGCGTCCAATGAGCAGTTCTTC
TRBV25-1	.	.	TRBJ1-6	CASSEAGSFDSPLHF	TGTGCCAGCAGTGAGGCAGGGTCTTTTGATTCACCCCTCCACTTT
TRBV4-2	few	.	TRBJ2-3	CASTQQPSAADTQYF	TGTGCCAGCACCCAGCAACCTAGCGCGGCAGATACGCAGTATTTT
TRBV19	few	.	TRBJ1-5	CASSIDRPAAYQPQHF	TGTGCCAGTAGTATAGATCGTCCGGCAGCTTATCAGCCCCAGCATTTT
TRBV23-1	.	TRBD1	TRBJ2-5	CASSNPNSTGGRFTKTQYF	TGCGCCAGCAGTAATCCCAACTCCACAGGGGGCCGCTTCACGAAGACCCAGTACTTC
TRBV6-2/TRBV6-3	.	.	TRBJ1-5	CASSPTGLTQPQHF	TGTGCCAGCAGCCCAACCGGCTTGACTCAGCCCCAGCATTTT
TRBV4-3	few	.	TRBJ2-7	CASSQEVVLYYEQYF	TGCGCCAGCAGCCAAGAGGTAGTCCTATACTACGAGCAGTACTTC
TRBV5-1	.	TRBD1	TRBJ1-2	CASSLEGQGGTDPLF	TGCGCCAGCAGCTTGGAAGGGCAGGGGGGTACCGACCCCTTGTTC
TRBV11-2	.	.	TRBJ1-2	CASSISDGISGNWGGYTF	TGTGCCAGCAGCATATCAGATGGGATAAGCGGTAATTGGGGTGGCTACACCTTC
TRBV19	.	.	TRBJ1-2	CASRLSGTANYGYTF	TGTGCCAGTAGACTATCCGGGACCGCGAACTATGGCTACACCTTC
TRBV20-1	few	TRBD1	TRBJ2-7	CSARDLGTGGYEQYF	TGCAGTGCTAGAGATCTCGGGACAGGGGGCTACGAGCAGTACTTC
TRBV20-1	few	.	TRBJ2-5	CSAREPARETQYF	TGCAGTGCTAGAGAGCCAGCTCGGGAGACCCAGTACTTC
TRBV11-2	few	.	TRBJ2-3	CASSFVGIDTQYF	TGTGCCAGCAGCTTTGTCGGGATAGATACGCAGTATTTT
TRBV12-3/TRBV12-4	few	.	TRBJ2-5	CASSLLGQLNGETQYF	TGTGCCAGCAGTCTTTTGGGACAATTGAATGGGGAGACCCAGTACTTC
TRBV27	.	TRBD1	TRBJ1-5	CASSFQGQSNQPQHF	TGTGCCAGCAGTTTCCAGGGACAGAGCAATCAGCCCCAGCATTTT
TRBV11-1	few	TRBD1	TRBJ2-1	CASSYFGTVYNEQFF	TGTGCCAGCAGCTATTTCGGGACAGTCTACAATGAGCAGTTCTTC